The 15 T cell receptor beta chains below all came from one sample that was sequenced in a study of persistence of HIV-infected CD4 T cells. The immunoSEQ assay was version 4, run in survey mode. Produced via immunoSEQ multiplex PCR; TCRdb's table is partial and in-frame only. Here the sample spans some 28,000 clones, around 82% being singletons. Lysates of CMV-infected fibroblasts at roughly 10 ug/mL stimulated these cells. CD40L/CD69 double-negative CD45RO-high memory CD4+ T cells were collected. No antigen is known for these receptors. The specimen comprised CD4+ T cells sorted from PBMCs after roughly 18-hour stimulation, sampled from a patient who received antiretroviral therapy. The receptors shown here come from an adult man with HIV who was CMV-seropositive.

The V gene is TRBV6-5, the J gene TRBJ2-3, with 8 positions matching TRBD2. The CDR3 loop spans 16 amino acids. J was trimmed by 2 bases and V by 4 bases; bases with no gene match: 8. The V gene's germline CDR1 is MNHEY and CDR2 SVGAGI. As DNA, the CDR3 is TGTGCCAGCAGTTCCCCAGGCGGGGGGTTCACAGATACGCAGTATTTT. Its protein product is CASSSPGGGFTDTQYF.

The CDR3 coding sequence is TGTGCCAGCAGTTTAAAGGGTTACACATACGAGCAGTACTTC. This translates into CASSLKGYTYEQYF. The chain combines TRBV27 with TRBJ2-7; the D is unclear. The CDR3 spans 14 residues. V was clipped by 2 bases and J by 4 bases, with 12 bases between them. Germline CDR1 reads MNHEY; CDR2 reads SMNVEV (reference sequence).

The rearrangement links TRBV2 to TRBJ1-1; D gene ambiguous. Trimming stripped 8 bases from V and 0 bases from J, with 10 bases between. The CDR3 has 13 residues. Germline CDR1 is SNHLY and CDR2 is FYNNEI. CDR3 nucleotides: TGTGCCAGCCGTCAACAGATGAACACTGAAGCTTTCTTT. It is translated as CASRQQMNTEAFF.

The V and J genes are TRBV10-3 and TRBJ2-6; TRBD1 is a possible D gene (7 bases). The germline CDR1 and CDR2 sequences are ENHRY and SYGVKD. The CDR3 consists of 16 residues. The V and J ends lost 8 bases and 0 bases respectively, with 14 bases between them. DNA for the CDR3: TGTGCCATCGGGGCAGGGGGGAGCTCTGGGGCCAACGTCCTGACTTTC. Translation: CAIGAGGSSGANVLTF.

The chain recombines TRBV7-2 with TRBJ2-2, with 8 nucleotides matching TRBD2. The trim removed 1 base at V and 7 bases at J, leaving 8 bases unmatched. Germline V CDR1 and CDR2: SGHTA, FQGNSA. This CDR3 region has 16 residues. The DNA for the CDR3 is TGTGCCAGCAGCTTAGTCTCCGGGGGGGCAGGCGGGGAGCTGTTTTTT. Its translation is CASSLVSGGAGGELFF.

This rearrangement joins TRBV3-1 (or the pseudogene TRBV3-2) to TRBJ1-1; TRBD1 is a possible D gene (6 bases). This CDR3 has 14 amino acids. Germline-derived CDR1 and CDR2 are LGHDT and YNNKEL (reference sequence). The ends were cut back, 2 bases at V and 8 bases at J, with 15 bases in the middle. The CDR3 reads CASSQRSRGLEAFF. The DNA of the CDR3 is TGTGCCAGCAGCCAAAGGAGCAGGGGATTAGAAGCTTTCTTT.

By frequency in the sample, this clone is hyperexpanded. The chain couples TRBV7-6 to TRBJ2-2; D gene ambiguous. V lost 4 bases to trimming and J lost 2 bases, with 11 bases between them. The CDR3 runs to 15 residues. Germline CDR1 reads SGHVS; CDR2 reads FNYEAQ. CDR3 sequence (DNA): TGTGCCAGCAGCTCCCAGCAGATTAACACCGGGGAGCTGTTTTTT. As protein: CASSSQQINTGELFF.

This clone was seen a handful of times. V gene TRBV3-1 (or the pseudogene TRBV3-2) combines with J gene TRBJ2-1, with D unclear. The CDR3 has 14 amino acids. Germline CDR1 is LGHDT and CDR2 is YNNKEL (reference sequence). V lost 3 bases and J 0 bases, leaving 6 bases between the germline ends. In DNA form, the CDR3 reads TGTGCCAGCAGCCAGCGTAACTCCTACAATGAGCAGTTCTTC. Translating it yields CASSQRNSYNEQFF.

This chain uses TRBV11-3 with TRBJ2-3; D is uncertain. Between the trimmed V and J ends, which lost 0 bases and 0 bases, there was a span of 13 bases. Germline V gene lookup returns CDR1 SGHNT and CDR2 YENEEA. The CDR3 is made up of 17 amino acids. CDR3 region: CASSLDSGRFSTDTQYF. In DNA, the CDR3 is TGTGCCAGCAGCTTAGATTCGGGCCGGTTTAGCACAGATACGCAGTATTTT.

J is TRBJ2-1 and V is TRBV5-1, with 8 bases identical to TRBD2. Germline CDR1 reads SGHRS; CDR2 reads YFSETQ. J was trimmed by 7 bases and V by 0 bases; bases with no gene match: 9. The CDR3 is made up of 16 amino acids. The CDR3 sequence: CASSLAAGALSNEQFF. The CDR3 DNA reads as TGCGCCAGCAGCTTGGCAGCGGGGGCCCTATCGAATGAGCAGTTCTTC.

V gene TRBV19 combines with J gene TRBJ2-6, with 11 bases that match TRBD1. Germline CDR1 reads LNHDA; CDR2 reads SQIVND (reference sequence). J gave up 0 bases and V 8 bases, and 3 bases lay outside the gene matches. The CDR3 length is 16 residues. The CDR3 region has the DNA TGTGCCAGTGGGACAGGGGGTTACTCTGGGGCCAACGTCCTGACTTTC. Residues: CASGTGGYSGANVLTF.

The chain joins TRBV10-3 to TRBJ2-2; D unresolved. CDR1 is ENHRY and CDR2 is SYGVKD in the germline V gene. The CDR3 extends over 15 amino acids. V was clipped by 7 bases and J by 7 bases, with 19 bases between them. The CDR3 DNA follows: TGTGCCATCACTCCGGACCCTAGGAGTGGCGGGGAGCTGTTTTTT. Protein: CAITPDPRSGGELFF.

The rearrangement links TRBV7-3 to TRBJ2-3, with 11 bases matching TRBD2. CDR1 and CDR2 (germline): SGHTA, FQGTGA. V lost 5 bases, J lost 5 bases, and 12 bases stayed unmatched. This CDR3 has 17 residues. In DNA, the CDR3 is TGTGCCAGCAGCCTCAATAGCGGGGGGGCAGGTGGAGATACGCAGTATTTT. Its translation: CASSLNSGGAGGDTQYF.

This clone was detected once. The J gene is TRBJ2-2, the V gene TRBV27; TRBD1 matches at 10 bases. The V segment lost 5 bases and the J segment 4 bases; nucleotides outside the gene matches: 16. Per the germline V gene, CDR1 is MNHEY and CDR2 is SMNVEV (reference sequence). This CDR3 has 19 residues. The CDR3 sequence is CASSQTGTGVWAATGELFF. The CDR3 region has the DNA TGTGCCAGCAGTCAGACCGGGACAGGGGTTTGGGCGGCCACCGGGGAGCTGTTTTTT.

The gene calls are TRBV9 and TRBJ1-2; no firm D call. V was shortened by 3 bases and J by 0 bases, with 9 bases between the two germline ends. Per the germline V gene, CDR1 is SGDLS and CDR2 is YYNGEE. The CDR3 sequence is 14 residues long. The CDR3, as DNA: TGTGCCAGCAGCGCGGACGGGGCTAACTATGGCTACACCTTC. Translated, it gives CASSADGANYGYTF.